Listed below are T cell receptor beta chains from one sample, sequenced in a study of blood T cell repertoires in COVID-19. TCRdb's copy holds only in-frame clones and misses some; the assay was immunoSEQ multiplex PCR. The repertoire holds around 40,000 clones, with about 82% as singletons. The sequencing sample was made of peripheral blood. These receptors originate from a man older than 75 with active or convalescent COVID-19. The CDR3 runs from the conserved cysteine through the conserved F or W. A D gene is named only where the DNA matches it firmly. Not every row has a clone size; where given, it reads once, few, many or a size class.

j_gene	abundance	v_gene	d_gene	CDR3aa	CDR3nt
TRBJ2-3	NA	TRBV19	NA	CASSIEGHSTDTQYF	TGTGCCAGTAGTATAGAGGGACATAGCACAGATACGCAGTATTTT
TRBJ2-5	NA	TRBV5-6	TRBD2	CASSLAGGETQYF	TGTGCCAGCAGCTTGGCGGGAGGAGAGACCCAGTACTTC
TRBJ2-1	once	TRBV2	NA	CASSDTSSESEQFF	TGTGCCAGCAGTGATACGTCATCCGAGAGTGAGCAGTTCTTC
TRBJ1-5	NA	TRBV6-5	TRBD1	CATGTGGGQPQHF	TGTGCCACCGGGACAGGGGGCGGCCAGCCCCAGCATTTT
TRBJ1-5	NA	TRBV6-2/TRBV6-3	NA	CASSFQGQPQHF	TGTGCCAGCAGTTTCCAGGGACAGCCCCAGCATTTT
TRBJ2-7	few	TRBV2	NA	CASSLSYEQYF	TGTGCCAGCAGCCTGTCTTACGAGCAGTACTTC
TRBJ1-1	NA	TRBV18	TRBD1	CASSGDRWNTEAFF	TGTGCCAGCTCAGGGGACAGATGGAACACTGAAGCTTTCTTT
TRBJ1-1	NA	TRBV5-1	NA	CASSPYMNTEAFF	TGCGCCAGCAGCCCTTATATGAACACTGAAGCTTTCTTT
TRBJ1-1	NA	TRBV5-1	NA	CASSLGQNEAFF	TGCGCCAGCAGCCTTGGACAGAATGAAGCTTTCTTT
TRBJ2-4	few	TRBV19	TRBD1	CASMTGGKNIQYF	TGTGCCAGTATGACAGGGGGGAAAAACATTCAGTACTTC
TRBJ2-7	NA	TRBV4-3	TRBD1	CASSPTTGETYEQYF	TGCGCCAGCAGCCCGACGACAGGGGAAACCTACGAGCAGTACTTC
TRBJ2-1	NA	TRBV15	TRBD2	CATTSGGANEQFF	TGTGCCACCACCAGCGGGGGAGCAAATGAGCAGTTCTTC
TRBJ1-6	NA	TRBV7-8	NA	CASSLWGGRSYNSPLHF	TGTGCCAGCAGCTTATGGGGGGGCCGGTCCTATAATTCACCCCTCCACTTT
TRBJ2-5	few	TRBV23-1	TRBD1	CASSQSGRDEDRGEQETQYF	TGCGCCAGCAGTCAATCAGGACGAGATGAGGACAGGGGTGAACAAGAGACCCAGTACTTC
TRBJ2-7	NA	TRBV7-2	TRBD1	CASSPQGSEQYF	TGTGCCAGCAGCCCACAGGGGTCCGAGCAGTACTTC
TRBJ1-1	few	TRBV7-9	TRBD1	CASSLYQGDTEAFF	TGTGCCAGCAGCTTATATCAGGGGGACACTGAAGCTTTCTTT
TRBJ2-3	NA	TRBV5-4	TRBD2	CASSPSGGTSTDTQYF	TGTGCCAGCAGCCCTAGCGGGGGGACTAGCACAGATACGCAGTATTTT
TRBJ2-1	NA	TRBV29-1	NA	CSVGTGFSYNEQFF	TGCAGCGTTGGGACTGGATTCTCCTACAATGAGCAGTTCTTC
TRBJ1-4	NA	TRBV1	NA	CTSTHADKGASNEKLFF	TGCACCAGCACCCACGCAGACAAGGGGGCTTCGAATGAAAAACTGTTTTTT
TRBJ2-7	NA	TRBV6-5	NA	CASSPRTDTTAEQYF	TGTGCCAGCAGTCCTAGGACAGATACTACCGCCGAGCAGTACTTC
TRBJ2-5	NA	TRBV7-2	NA	CASSLAGPEETQYF	TGTGCCAGCAGCTTAGCGGGGCCTGAAGAGACCCAGTACTTC
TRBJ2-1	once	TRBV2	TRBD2	CASVAREDYNEQFF	TGTGCCAGCGTAGCCCGGGAGGACTACAATGAGCAGTTCTTC
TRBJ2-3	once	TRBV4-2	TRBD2	CASSQERLANTDTQYF	TGTGCCAGCAGCCAAGAGAGACTAGCGAACACAGATACGCAGTATTTT
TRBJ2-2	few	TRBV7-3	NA	CASSPGAGNTGELFF	TGTGCCAGCAGCCCAGGGGCAGGAAACACCGGGGAGCTGTTTTTT
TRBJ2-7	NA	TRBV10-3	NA	CAISEDRTEQYF	TGTGCCATCAGTGAGGATCGGACAGAGCAGTACTTC
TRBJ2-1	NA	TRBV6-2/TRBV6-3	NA	CASSYSPEREQFF	TGTGCCAGCAGTTACTCCCCGGAGAGGGAGCAGTTCTTC
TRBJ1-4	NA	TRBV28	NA	CASSAPGQGEKLFF	TGTGCCAGCAGTGCCCCAGGCCAGGGGGAAAAACTGTTTTTT
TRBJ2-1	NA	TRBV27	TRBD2	CASRILTSGTYNEQFF	TGTGCCAGCAGGATTTTGACTAGCGGGACGTACAATGAGCAGTTCTTC
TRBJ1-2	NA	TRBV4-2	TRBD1	CASSQVASRDSYGYTF	TGTGCCAGCAGCCAAGTGGCGTCCCGGGACAGCTATGGCTACACCTTC
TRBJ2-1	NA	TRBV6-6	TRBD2	CASSQGLAGEKIDEQFF	TGTGCCAGCAGTCAGGGTCTAGCGGGAGAAAAGATCGATGAGCAGTTCTTC
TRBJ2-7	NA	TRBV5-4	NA	CASSQSVGEQYF	TGTGCCAGCAGCCAAAGTGTCGGGGAGCAGTACTTC
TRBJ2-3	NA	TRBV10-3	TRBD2	CAISESIVAGVGTDTQYF	TGTGCCATCAGTGAGTCTATAGTCGCGGGGGTCGGCACAGATACGCAGTATTTT
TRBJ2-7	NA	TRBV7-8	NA	CASSSRTRESILSDEQYF	TGTGCCAGCAGCTCCCGAACCCGGGAGTCAATCCTCTCCGACGAGCAGTACTTC
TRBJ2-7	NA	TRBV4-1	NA	CASSQDQSYEQYF	TGCGCCAGCAGCCAAGATCAATCCTACGAGCAGTACTTC
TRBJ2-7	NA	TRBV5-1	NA	CASKNEASSYEQYF	TGCGCCAGCAAGAATGAGGCCAGCTCCTACGAGCAGTACTTC
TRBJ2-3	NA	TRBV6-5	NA	CASSRDGKITDTQYF	TGTGCCAGCAGCCGGGATGGAAAAATCACAGATACGCAGTATTTT